This TCR beta chain was sequenced in a study of shared clonotypes between healthy human individuals. As for the study in general: Each donor had three CD4 naive, three CD4 memory, two CD8 naive and one CD8 memory plate.

The germline V gene has CDR1 SGDLS and CDR2 YYNGEE. The CDR3 contains 15 residues. Losses at the gene ends were 0 bases for V and 3 bases for J; bases not matched to a gene: 5. CD45RO-negative, CCR7-positively selected cells formed the naive CD8 fraction, excluding terminally differentiated effector memory CD45RA+ cells. Every contributor of samples was a Caucasian grown-up residing in Nashville, Tennessee. Each cell subset's genomic DNA was divided evenly among several immunoSEQ plates. In replicate PCRs of sorted subsets, approximately 210 ng DNA, about 30,000 T cell genomes, was used. Using immunoSEQ multiplex PCR, the repertoire was profiled, and TCRdb retains in-frame clones only, with some absent. The table includes some 2 million clones, over 85% detected once.

The TCR comes from a man in his late teens or twenties in good health. The chain has TRBV9 and TRBJ2-7; TRBD1 agrees at 8 bases. Sequenced input: naive CD8+ T cells sorted from blood. CDR3 nucleotides: TGTGCCAGCAGCGTAGCCGGACAGGGCTACTACGAGCAGTACTTC. Amino acid sequence: CASSVAGQGYYEQYF.